One and the same sample provided the 19 T cell receptor beta chains below, sequenced in a study of blood T cell repertoires in COVID-19. The method was immunoSEQ multiplex PCR; TCRdb's version includes in-frame clones alone and lacks a portion of them. This repertoire shows approximately 100,000 clones, 92% found once; its top ten account for 5% to 7%. Input material: peripheral blood. Receptors were obtained from a man aged 65-85 years with acute or convalescent COVID-19.

This clone has just a few counts. CDR3 in DNA: TGTGCCAGCAGCCAAGATCTCAGGGCGAACACCGGGGAGCTGTTTTTT. The encoded protein is CASSQDLRANTGELFF. The J gene is TRBJ2-2, the V gene TRBV4-2, with D maybe TRBD1 (5 bases). The germline CDR1 and CDR2 sequences are LGHNA and YNFKEQ. This CDR3 spans 16 amino acids. V was shortened by 0 bases and J by 0 bases, with 8 bases between the two germline ends.

V usage is TRBV19 and J usage is TRBJ2-1, with D perhaps matching TRBD1 (5 bases). Trimming stripped 2 bases from V and 6 bases from J, with 17 bases between. The germline gives CDR1 LNHDA, CDR2 SQIVND (reference sequence). This CDR3 has 16 amino acids. This CDR3 reads CASSIIRAGYGNEQFF. DNA of the CDR3: TGTGCCAGTAGTATAATTCGGGCAGGGTACGGCAATGAGCAGTTCTTC.

The rearrangement joins TRBV7-2 to TRBJ2-7; 10 bases align to TRBD2. After removal of 2 bases from V and 7 bases from J, the junction contained 8 bases not matched to a gene. Germline CDR1 SGHTA, CDR2 FQGNSA. The CDR3 has 15 residues. The chain's CDR3 is CASSLHSSGSGEQYF. Here the CDR3 DNA reads TGTGCCAGCAGCTTACATTCTAGCGGGAGTGGTGAGCAGTACTTC. Variable domain in full (rest from reference TRBV7-2 and TRBJ2-7): GAGVSQSPSNKVTEKGKDVELRCDPISGHTALYWYRQSLGQGLEFLIYFQGNSAPDKSGLPSDRFSAERTGGSVSTLTIQRTQQEDSAVYLCASSLHSSGSGEQYFGPGTRLTVT.

The chain carries TRBV13 and TRBJ2-3; TRBD2 agrees at 8 bases. Per the germline V gene, CDR1 is PRHDT and CDR2 is FYEKMQ (reference sequence). V trimming: 4 bases; J trimming: 3 bases; junction bases outside the gene matches: 9. The CDR3 length is 16 residues. CDR3 amino acids: CASSYAPTSGTDTQYF. The CDR3 DNA reads as TGTGCCAGCAGCTACGCCCCTACTAGCGGAACAGATACGCAGTATTTT. Full variable domain (missing parts from reference TRBV13 and TRBJ2-3): AAGVIQSPRHLIKEKRETATLKCYPIPRHDTVYWYQQGPGQDPQFLISFYEKMQSDKGSIPDRFSAQQFSDYHSELNMSSLELGDSALYFCASSYAPTSGTDTQYFGPGTRLTVL.

J is TRBJ2-3 and V is TRBV19, with 8 bases identical to TRBD1. Germline CDR1 LNHDA, CDR2 SQIVND (reference sequence). The V and J ends lost 4 bases and 2 bases, in that order; junction bases with no gene match: 5. The CDR3 has 15 amino acids. The CDR3 sequence: CASSSRQGSTDTQYF. CDR3 in DNA: TGTGCCAGTAGTAGTAGACAGGGGTCCACAGATACGCAGTATTTT.

The V gene is TRBV7-2, the J gene TRBJ1-2; TRBD1 matches at 7 bases. Looked up from germline, CDR1 is SGHTA and CDR2 is FQGNSA. V shed 4 bases, J shed 1 base, and the junction held 3 bases outside the gene matches. The CDR3 loop spans 14 amino acids. This CDR3 reads CASSWDSFNYGYTF. The CDR3 DNA is TGTGCCAGCAGCTGGGACAGCTTTAACTATGGCTACACCTTC.

The rearrangement joins TRBV20-1 to TRBJ1-4; 10 positions agree with TRBD1. CDR1 DFQATT and CDR2 SNEGSKA come from the germline V gene (reference sequence). The CDR3 length is 15 residues. V lost 3 bases and J lost 0; bases outside the gene matches: 1. This CDR3 reads CSASGTGATNEKLFF. CDR3 coding DNA: TGCAGTGCTAGTGGGACAGGGGCAACTAATGAAAAACTGTTTTTT.

J is TRBJ1-1 and V is TRBV3-1 (or the pseudogene TRBV3-2); 11 nucleotides match TRBD1. CDR3 size: 12 residues. In germline, CDR1 is LGHDT, CDR2 YNNKEL (reference sequence). The trim removed 4 bases at V and 11 bases at J, leaving 3 bases unmatched. The CDR3 loop is CASSRDRGYAFF. CDR3 bases: TGTGCCAGCAGCCGGGACAGGGGGTATGCTTTCTTT.

This sequence joins TRBV12-3 or TRBV12-4 and TRBJ1-1; no definite D call. The CDR3 consists of 12 residues. Trimming shortened V by 2 bases and J by 7 bases, and 8 bases separated the two germline ends. This CDR3 reads CASSLQVGEAFF. For the CDR3, the DNA is TGTGCCAGCAGTTTACAGGTGGGTGAAGCTTTCTTT.

In its sample, this clone was seen a few times. The chain recombines TRBV10-2 with TRBJ2-5; D may be TRBD2 (5 bases). This CDR3 region has 15 residues. Between the trimmed V and J ends, which lost 8 bases and 4 bases, there was a span of 20 bases. In germline, CDR1 is WSHSY, CDR2 SAAADI. The CDR3, as DNA: TGCGCCAGCCTTGAATCCAGTCTTCGGGGAGAGACCCAGTACTTC. This translates into CASLESSLRGETQYF.

V is TRBV11-2 and J is TRBJ1-5; tentative D call: TRBD1 (6 bases). CDR3 size: 14 residues. V lost 5 bases and J lost 3, with 11 bases in between. Germline V gene lookup returns CDR1 SGHAT and CDR2 FQNNGV. Here the CDR3 DNA reads TGTGCCAGCAGCCCAACAGGGACCAATCAGCCCCAGCATTTT. Its protein product is CASSPTGTNQPQHF. The entire variable domain, with the rest obtained from reference TRBV11-2 and TRBJ1-5, is as follows: EAGVAQSPRYKIIEKRQSVAFWCNPISGHATLYWYQQILGQGPKLLIQFQNNGVVDDSQLPKDRFSAERLKGVDSTLKIQPAKLEDSAVYLCASSPTGTNQPQHFGDGTRLSIL.

The rearrangement joins TRBV6-6 to TRBJ1-4, with 10 positions matching TRBD1. Germline CDR1 MNHNY, CDR2 SVGAGI (reference sequence). With 5 bases clipped from V and 5 bases from J, the junction kept 11 bases outside the gene matches. There are 17 residues in the CDR3. The CDR3 here is CASSRVPGQGRNEKLFF. The CDR3 coding sequence is TGTGCCAGCAGTCGCGTCCCGGGACAGGGGCGGAATGAAAAACTGTTTTTT.

The chain has TRBV19 and TRBJ2-2; 8 positions match TRBD2. Germline CDR1 reads LNHDA; CDR2 reads SQIVND (reference sequence). The CDR3 covers 15 residues. Trimming cost V 6 bases and J 5 bases; bases outside gene matches: 8. This CDR3 is CASRGPAGETGELFF. In nucleotides, the CDR3 is TGTGCCAGTAGGGGCCCAGCGGGAGAAACCGGGGAGCTGTTTTTT.

As to this clone: A read error may produce the germline difference seen at one junction end. The chain joins TRBV6-5 to TRBJ1-2; the match to TRBD1 covers 8 bases. This CDR3 is built from 15 residues. Germline values: CDR1 MNHEY, CDR2 SVGAGI. The CDR3 nucleotides are TGTGCCAGCAGCTACTCAATACAGGGGGGATATGGCTACACCTTC. Its translation: CASSYSIQGGYGYTF.

The CDR3 bases are TGCGCCAGCAGGTTTACGGTCCAGGGTACAGAGACCCAGTACTTC. Translated, it gives CASRFTVQGTETQYF. The gene calls are TRBV5-1 and TRBJ2-5; D is possibly TRBD1 (5 bases). The CDR3 sequence is 15 residues long. V lost 5 bases to trimming and J lost 4 bases, with 18 bases between them. Germline V gene lookup returns CDR1 SGHRS and CDR2 YFSETQ. Drawing the rest from reference TRBV5-1 and TRBJ2-5, the complete variable domain is KAGVTQTPRYLIKTRGQQVTLSCSPISGHRSVSWYQQTPGQGLQFLFEYFSETQRNKGNFPGRFSGRQFSNSRSEMNVSTLELGDSALYLCASRFTVQGTETQYFGPGTRLLVL.

Only a few counts were recorded for this clone. J is TRBJ1-1 and V is TRBV7-9; 7 bases fit TRBD1. This CDR3 is built from 15 residues. The junction had 7 bases not matched to a gene; V was cut back by 6 bases and J by 0 bases. Germline V gene data show CDR1 as SEHNR and CDR2 as FQNEAQ (reference sequence). CDR3 sequence (DNA): TGTGCCAGCAGTGGACAGGAGAGCATGAACACTGAAGCTTTCTTT. Protein: CASSGQESMNTEAFF.

V is TRBV9 and J is TRBJ2-5; the match to TRBD2 covers 8 bases. V shed 0 bases, J shed 3 bases, and the junction held 4 bases outside the gene matches. CDR1 and CDR2 (germline): SGDLS, YYNGEE. There are 15 residues in the CDR3. Here the CDR3 reads CASSVVLAVEETQYF. As DNA, the CDR3 is TGTGCCAGCAGCGTAGTACTAGCGGTAGAAGAGACCCAGTACTTC. The full variable domain, rest sourced from reference TRBV9 and TRBJ2-5, is DSGVTQTPKHLITATGQRVTLRCSPRSGDLSVYWYQQSLDQGLQFLIQYYNGEERAKGNILERFSAQQFPDLHSELNLSSLELGDSALYFCASSVVLAVEETQYFGPGTRLLVL.

This clone was seen a handful of times. The chain joins TRBV3-1 (or the pseudogene TRBV3-2) to TRBJ2-1; 12 positions agree with TRBD2. V trimming: 3 bases; J trimming: 7 bases; junction bases outside the gene matches: 4. CDR1 and CDR2 from the germline V gene are LGHDT and YNNKEL (reference sequence). The CDR3 length is 15 residues. The CDR3 region is CASSHRTSGKNEQFF. Written as DNA, the CDR3 is TGTGCCAGCAGCCACCGGACTAGCGGGAAAAATGAGCAGTTCTTC.

This chain connects TRBV19 to TRBJ1-4; maybe TRBD1 (6 bases). Germline assignment: CDR1 LNHDA and CDR2 SQIVND (reference sequence). This CDR3 spans 16 amino acids. V lost 6 bases, J lost 12 bases, and 26 bases lay in between. CDR3 coding DNA: TGTGCCAGTAGGACATTGAGTAGACAGGCCAAAGGGGAACTGTTTTTT. Translation gives CASRTLSRQAKGELFF.